Below, one T cell receptor beta chain is given with its context. The sample is drawn from a study of CD8 T cells in Susac syndrome. Random hexamers served to reverse transcribe roughly 0.5 to 1 ug RNA. Amplification of TCR beta CDR3 was carried out by immunoSEQ multiplex PCR, which covered 54 Vbeta and 13 Jbeta segments. TCRdb itself ran the immunoSEQ multiplex PCR reads through MiXCR, one entry per CDR3 protein. The sample includes roughly 120,000 distinct CDR3 sequences, about 92% of them seen just once. CD8+ and CD4+ T cells from blood underwent TCR beta sequencing, which was carried out in a high-throughput format. Through negative isolation, CD4+ and CD8+ T cells were obtained, while TEMRA cells were enriched using FACS. V was shortened by 5 bases and J by 4 bases, with 15 bases between the two germline ends. The CDR3 runs to 15 residues. The germline V gene has CDR1 LNHDA and CDR2 SQIVND (reference sequence).

The receptor was isolated from a human donor with multiple sclerosis. V is TRBV19 and J is TRBJ1-5; possible D gene TRBD1, 5 bases. The sample taken for sequencing was CD4+ T cells from PBMCs. CDR3 nucleotides: TGTGCCAGTAGTCTTGGTGGGGCCGAAAATCAGCCCCAGCATTTT. It specifies CASSLGGAENQPQHF. The full variable domain, in which reference TRBV19 and TRBJ1-5 provide the parts outside the CDR3, is DGGITQSPKYLFRKEGQNVTLSCEQNLNHDAMYWYRQDPGQGLRLIYYSQIVNDFQKGDIAEGYSVSREKKESFPLTVTSAQKNPTAFYLCASSLGGAENQPQHFGDGTRLSIL.